This T cell receptor beta chain was sequenced for a study of blood T cell repertoires in COVID-19. Overall study: The analysed material was cDNA or gDNA that came from T cells, B-cell-depleted T cells, or PBMCs.

Germline V gives CDR1 LNHDA, CDR2 SQIVND (reference sequence). Trimming stripped 4 bases from V and 5 bases from J, with 17 bases between. The CDR3 sequence is 15 residues long. This table comes from immunoSEQ multiplex PCR, and its TCRdb copy is limited to in-frame clones, with some not included. The repertoire holds about 130,000 clones, with approximately 84% as singletons. Sequencing input: peripheral blood. This rearrangement joins TRBV19 to TRBJ1-2, with a possible D match to TRBD1 (5 bases). This clonotype was sampled from a woman aged 60-75 years with acute or convalescent COVID-19. The CDR3: CASSRQTRDFYGYTF. The CDR3 coding sequence is TGTGCCAGTAGTAGACAAACGCGGGACTTTTATGGCTACACCTTC.